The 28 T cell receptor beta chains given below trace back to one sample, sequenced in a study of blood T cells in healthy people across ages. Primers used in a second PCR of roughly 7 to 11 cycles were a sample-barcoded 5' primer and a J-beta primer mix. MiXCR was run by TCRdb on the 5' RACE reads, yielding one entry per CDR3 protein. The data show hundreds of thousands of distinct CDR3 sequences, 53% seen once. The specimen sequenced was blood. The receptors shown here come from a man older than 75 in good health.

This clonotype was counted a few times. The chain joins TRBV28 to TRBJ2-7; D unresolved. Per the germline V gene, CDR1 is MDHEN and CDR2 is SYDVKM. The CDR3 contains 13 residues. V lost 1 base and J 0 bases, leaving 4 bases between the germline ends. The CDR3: CASSLYLSYEQYF. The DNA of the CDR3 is TGTGCCAGCAGTTTATATCTCTCCTACGAGCAGTACTTC. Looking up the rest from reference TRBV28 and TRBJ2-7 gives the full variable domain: DVKVTQSSRYLVKRTGEKVFLECVQDMDHENMFWYRQDPGLGLRLIYFSYDVKMKEKGDIPEGYSVSREKKERFSLILESASTNQTSMYLCASSLYLSYEQYFGPGTRLTVT.

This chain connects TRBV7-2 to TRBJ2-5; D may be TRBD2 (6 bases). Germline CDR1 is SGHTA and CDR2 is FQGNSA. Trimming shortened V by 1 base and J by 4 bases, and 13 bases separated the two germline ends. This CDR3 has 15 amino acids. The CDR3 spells CASSLDPGVSETQYF. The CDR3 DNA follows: TGTGCCAGCAGCTTAGACCCGGGGGTATCAGAGACCCAGTACTTC.

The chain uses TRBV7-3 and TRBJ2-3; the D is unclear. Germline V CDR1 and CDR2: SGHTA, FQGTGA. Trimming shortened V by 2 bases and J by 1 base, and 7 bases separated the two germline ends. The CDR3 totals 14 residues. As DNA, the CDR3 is TGTGCCAGCAGCTTATATGACGGCACAGATACGCAGTATTTT. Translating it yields CASSLYDGTDTQYF. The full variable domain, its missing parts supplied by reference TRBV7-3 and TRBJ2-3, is GAGVSQTPSNKVTEKGKYVELRCDPISGHTALYWYRQSLGQGPEFLIYFQGTGAADDSGLPNDRFFAVRPEGSVSTLKIQRTERGDSAVYLCASSLYDGTDTQYFGPGTRLTVL.

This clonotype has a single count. CDR3 sequence reads: CASSGRTYNSPLHF. Here the CDR3 DNA reads TGTGCCAGCAGTGGTAGAACCTATAATTCACCCCTCCACTTT. This chain connects TRBV6-6 to TRBJ1-6, with D unclear. The CDR3 is made up of 14 amino acids. Trimming pared 5 bases from V and 2 bases from J, leaving 7 bases between. Germline V gives CDR1 MNHNY, CDR2 SVGAGI (reference sequence).

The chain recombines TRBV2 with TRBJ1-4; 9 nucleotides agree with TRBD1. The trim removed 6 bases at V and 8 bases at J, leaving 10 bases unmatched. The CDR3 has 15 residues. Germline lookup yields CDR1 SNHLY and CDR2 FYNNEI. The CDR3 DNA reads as TGTGCCAGCAGGAATCCGGGACAGGGAAACGAAAAACTGTTTTTT. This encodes CASRNPGQGNEKLFF. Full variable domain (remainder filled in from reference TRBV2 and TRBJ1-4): EPEVTQTPSHQVTQMGQEVILRCVPISNHLYFYWYRQILGQKVEFLVSFYNNEISEKSEIFDDQFSVERPDGSNFTLKIRSTKLEDSAMYFCASRNPGQGNEKLFFGSGTQLSVL.

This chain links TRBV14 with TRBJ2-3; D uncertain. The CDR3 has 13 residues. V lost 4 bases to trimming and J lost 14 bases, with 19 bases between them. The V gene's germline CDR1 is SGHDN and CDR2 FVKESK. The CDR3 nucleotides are TGTGCCAGCAGCCTAGTCCCTGTTCGATACGCGTATTTT. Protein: CASSLVPVRYAYF.

The DNA of the CDR3 is TGTGCCAGCAAACGGGAGAACCTGTTCTTC. Its protein product is CASKRENLFF. This chain links TRBV28 with TRBJ2-1; perhaps TRBD2 as D (6 bases). V dropped 7 bases and J dropped 15 bases, with 13 bases sitting between them. Germline-derived CDR1 and CDR2 are MDHEN and SYDVKM. The CDR3 spans 10 residues.

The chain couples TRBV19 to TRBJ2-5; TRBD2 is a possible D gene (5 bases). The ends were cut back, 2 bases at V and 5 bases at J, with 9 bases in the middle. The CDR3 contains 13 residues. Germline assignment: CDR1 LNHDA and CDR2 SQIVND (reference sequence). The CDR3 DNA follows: TGTGCCAGTAGTATACCGGGGATGGAGACCCAGTACTTC. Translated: CASSIPGMETQYF.

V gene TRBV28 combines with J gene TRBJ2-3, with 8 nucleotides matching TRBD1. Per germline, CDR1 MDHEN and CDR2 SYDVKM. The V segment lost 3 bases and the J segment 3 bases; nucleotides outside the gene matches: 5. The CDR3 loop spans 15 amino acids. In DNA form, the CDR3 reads TGTGCCAGCAGTTTCGGGACAGGTGTGACAGATACGCAGTATTTT. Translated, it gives CASSFGTGVTDTQYF.

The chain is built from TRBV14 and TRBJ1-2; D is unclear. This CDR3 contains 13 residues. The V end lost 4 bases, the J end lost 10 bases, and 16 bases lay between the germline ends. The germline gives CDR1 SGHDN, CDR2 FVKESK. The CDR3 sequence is CASSPTVRGDYTF. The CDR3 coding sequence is TGTGCCAGCAGCCCCACCGTTCGGGGAGACTACACCTTC. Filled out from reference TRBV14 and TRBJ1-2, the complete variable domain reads EAGVTQFPSHSVIEKGQTVTLRCDPISGHDNLYWYRRVMGKEIKFLLHFVKESKQDESGMPNNRFLAERTGGTYSTLKVQPAELEDSGVYFCASSPTVRGDYTFGSGTRLTVV.

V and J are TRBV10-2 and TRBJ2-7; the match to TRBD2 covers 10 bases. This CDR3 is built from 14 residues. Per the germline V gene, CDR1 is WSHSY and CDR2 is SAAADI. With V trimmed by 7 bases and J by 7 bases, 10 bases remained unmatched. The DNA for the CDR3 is TGCGCCAGCACTCCGGGACTAGCGATGGGTGAGCAGTACTTC. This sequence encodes CASTPGLAMGEQYF.

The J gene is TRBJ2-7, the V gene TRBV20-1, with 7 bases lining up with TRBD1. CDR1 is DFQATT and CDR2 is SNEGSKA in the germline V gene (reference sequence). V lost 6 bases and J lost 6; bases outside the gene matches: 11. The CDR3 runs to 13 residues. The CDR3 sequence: CSAASDREREQYF. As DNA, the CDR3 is TGCAGTGCCGCCTCCGACAGGGAACGCGAGCAGTACTTC.

CDR3 bases: TGCGCCAGCAGCCCACCCGGGACTAGCGGGAGCTATAGCACAGATACGCAGTATTTT. Residues: CASSPPGTSGSYSTDTQYF. The V and J genes are TRBV5-1 and TRBJ2-3; TRBD2 matches at 14 bases. CDR3 length: 19 amino acids. Unmatched junction bases numbered 10, after V lost 4 bases and J lost 0 bases. CDR1 and CDR2 (germline): SGHRS, YFSETQ.

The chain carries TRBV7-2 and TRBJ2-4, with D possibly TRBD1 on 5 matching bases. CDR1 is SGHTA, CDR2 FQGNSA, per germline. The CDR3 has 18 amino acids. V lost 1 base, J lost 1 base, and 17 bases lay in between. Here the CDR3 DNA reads TGTGCCAGCAGCTTAGGGGGCAGCCCACCGGGTGCCAAAAACATTCAGTACTTC. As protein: CASSLGGSPPGAKNIQYF.

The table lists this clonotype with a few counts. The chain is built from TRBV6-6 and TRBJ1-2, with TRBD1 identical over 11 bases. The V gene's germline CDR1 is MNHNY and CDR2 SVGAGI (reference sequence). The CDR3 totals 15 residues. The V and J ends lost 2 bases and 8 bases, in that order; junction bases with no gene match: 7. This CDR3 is CASSYGGQGGIGYTF. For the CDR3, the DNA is TGTGCCAGCAGTTACGGGGGACAGGGGGGTATCGGCTACACCTTC.

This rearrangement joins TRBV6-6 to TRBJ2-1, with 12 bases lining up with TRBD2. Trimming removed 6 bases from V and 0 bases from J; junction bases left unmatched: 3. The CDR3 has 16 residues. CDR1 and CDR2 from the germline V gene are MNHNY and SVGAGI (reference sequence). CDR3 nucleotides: TGTGCCAGCAGAGGACTAGCGGGGCTCTCCTACAATGAGCAGTTCTTC. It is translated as CASRGLAGLSYNEQFF.

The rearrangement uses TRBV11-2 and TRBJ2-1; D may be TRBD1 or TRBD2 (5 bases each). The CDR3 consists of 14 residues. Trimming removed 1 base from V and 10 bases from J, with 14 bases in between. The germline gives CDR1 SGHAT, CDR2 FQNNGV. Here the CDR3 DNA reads TGTGCCAGCAGCTTAGGCCTCCCTCGGGACGAGCAGTTCTTC. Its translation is CASSLGLPRDEQFF. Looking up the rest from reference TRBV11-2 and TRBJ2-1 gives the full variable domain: EAGVAQSPRYKIIEKRQSVAFWCNPISGHATLYWYQQILGQGPKLLIQFQNNGVVDDSQLPKDRFSAERLKGVDSTLKIQPAKLEDSAVYLCASSLGLPRDEQFFGPGTRLTVL.

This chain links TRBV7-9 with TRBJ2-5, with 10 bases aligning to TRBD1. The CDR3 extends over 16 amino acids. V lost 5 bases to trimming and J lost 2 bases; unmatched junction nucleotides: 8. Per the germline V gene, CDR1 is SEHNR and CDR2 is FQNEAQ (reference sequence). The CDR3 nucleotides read TGTGCCAGCAGCCCGCGACAGGGGGCCGCGCAAGAGACCCAGTACTTC. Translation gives CASSPRQGAAQETQYF.

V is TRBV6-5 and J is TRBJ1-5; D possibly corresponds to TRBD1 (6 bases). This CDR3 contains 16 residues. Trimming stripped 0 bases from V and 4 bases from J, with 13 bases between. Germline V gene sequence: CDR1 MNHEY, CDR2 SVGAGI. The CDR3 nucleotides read TGTGCCAGCAGTTACTCGGGCAGGGGATGGAATCAGCCCCAGCATTTT. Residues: CASSYSGRGWNQPQHF.

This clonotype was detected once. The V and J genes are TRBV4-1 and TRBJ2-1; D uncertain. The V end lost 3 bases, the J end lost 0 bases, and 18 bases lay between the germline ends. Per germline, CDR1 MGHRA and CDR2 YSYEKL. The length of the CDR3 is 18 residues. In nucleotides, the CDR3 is TGCGCCAGCAGCCATGATTTGCCGGCTGCATCCTCCTACAATGAGCAGTTCTTC. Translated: CASSHDLPAASSYNEQFF.

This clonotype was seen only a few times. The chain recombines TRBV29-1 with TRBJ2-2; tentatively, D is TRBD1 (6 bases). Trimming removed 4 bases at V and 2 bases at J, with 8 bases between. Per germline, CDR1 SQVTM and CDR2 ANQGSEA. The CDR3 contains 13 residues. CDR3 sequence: CSVGRGNTGELFF. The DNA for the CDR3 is TGCAGCGTTGGCAGGGGAAACACCGGGGAGCTGTTTTTT.

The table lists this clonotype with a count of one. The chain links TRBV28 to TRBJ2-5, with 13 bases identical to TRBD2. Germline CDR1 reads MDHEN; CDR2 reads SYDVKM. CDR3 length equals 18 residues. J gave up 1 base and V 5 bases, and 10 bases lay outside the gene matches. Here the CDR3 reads CASSPWVGLAGLQETQYF. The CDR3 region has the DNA TGTGCCAGCAGTCCTTGGGTGGGACTAGCGGGGCTCCAAGAGACCCAGTACTTC.

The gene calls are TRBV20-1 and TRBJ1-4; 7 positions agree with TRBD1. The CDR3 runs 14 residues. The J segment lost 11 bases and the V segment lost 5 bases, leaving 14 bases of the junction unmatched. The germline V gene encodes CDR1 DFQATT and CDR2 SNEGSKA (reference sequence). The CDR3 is CSAPDPGQKYKLFF. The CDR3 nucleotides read TGCAGTGCTCCCGATCCGGGACAGAAGTATAAACTGTTTTTT.

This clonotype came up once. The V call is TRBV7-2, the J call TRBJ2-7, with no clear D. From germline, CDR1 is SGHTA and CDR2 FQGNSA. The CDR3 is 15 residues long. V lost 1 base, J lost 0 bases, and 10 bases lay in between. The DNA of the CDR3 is TGTGCCAGCAGCTTAGGGCAGGCCCTCTCCTACGAGCAGTACTTC. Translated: CASSLGQALSYEQYF. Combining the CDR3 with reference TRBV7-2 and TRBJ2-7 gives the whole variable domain GAGVSQSPSNKVTEKGKDVELRCDPISGHTALYWYRQSLGQGLEFLIYFQGNSAPDKSGLPSDRFSAERTGGSVSTLTIQRTQQEDSAVYLCASSLGQALSYEQYFGPGTRLTVT.

This CDR3 reads CASSVTGRQMNEKLFF. CDR3 in DNA: TGTGCCAGCAGCGTGACGGGCCGCCAAATGAATGAAAAACTGTTTTTT. This chain connects TRBV7-9 to TRBJ1-4, with D unresolved. The V and J ends lost 5 bases and 5 bases respectively, with 18 bases between them. The length of the CDR3 is 16 residues. CDR1 is SEHNR and CDR2 is FQNEAQ in the germline V gene (reference sequence).

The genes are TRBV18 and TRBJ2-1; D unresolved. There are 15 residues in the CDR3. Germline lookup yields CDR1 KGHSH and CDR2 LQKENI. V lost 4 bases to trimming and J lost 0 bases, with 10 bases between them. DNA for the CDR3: TGTGCCAGCTCACGATCCGCGAGCTCCTACAATGAGCAGTTCTTC. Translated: CASSRSASSYNEQFF.

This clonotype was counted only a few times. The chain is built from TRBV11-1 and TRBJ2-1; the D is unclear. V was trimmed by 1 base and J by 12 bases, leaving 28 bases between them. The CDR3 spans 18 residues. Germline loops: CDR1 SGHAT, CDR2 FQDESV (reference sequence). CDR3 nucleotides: TGTGCCAGCAGCTTAGGCTCTTCGGGCATCCTAGTTACAATGAGGCAGTTCTTC. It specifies CASSLGSSGILVTMRQFF.

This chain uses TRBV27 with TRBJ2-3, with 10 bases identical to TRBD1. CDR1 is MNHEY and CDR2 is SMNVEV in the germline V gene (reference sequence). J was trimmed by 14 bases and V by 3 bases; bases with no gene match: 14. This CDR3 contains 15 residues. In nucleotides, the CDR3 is TGTGCCAGCAGTTTCACCGGGACAGGGGACAGATACGCGTATTTT. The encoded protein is CASSFTGTGDRYAYF.